The rows below give T cell receptor beta chains drawn from one sample of a study of radiotherapy plus CTLA-4 blockade in lung cancer. Assay: immunoSEQ multiplex PCR; the TCRdb copy retains only in-frame clones and omits some. In the table there are fewer than 85,000 clones, around nine tenths of which are singletons. The material was peripheral blood, obtained from a patient treated with radiotherapy plus ipilimumab. All receptors come from a human donor with non-small cell lung cancer who had stable disease on radiotherapy plus ipilimumab. Both conserved end residues are part of each CDR3. A D gene is named only where the DNA matches it firmly. Some rows have no size entry. The others give once, few or many, or a class for an expanded clone.

j_call v_call clone_size d_call cdr3_aa cdr3_nt
TRBJ2-5 TRBV11-2 NA TRBD1 CASSRDSQETQYF TGTGCCAGCAGCCGGGACAGCCAAGAGACCCAGTACTTC
TRBJ2-2 TRBV6-5 NA TRBD2 CASSLAGGNTGELFF TGTGCCAGCAGCCTAGCGGGGGGTAACACCGGGGAGCTGTTTTTT
TRBJ2-7 TRBV30 NA TRBD1 CAWSVAGGEQYF TGTGCCTGGAGTGTCGCAGGGGGTGAGCAGTACTTC
TRBJ1-1 TRBV19 NA TRBD1 CASSRAGQDEAFF TGTGCCAGTAGTCGAGCTGGACAGGACGAAGCTTTCTTT
TRBJ2-7 TRBV6-1 few NA CASSESSFSYEQYF TGTGCCAGCAGTGAAAGTAGCTTCTCCTACGAGCAGTACTTC
TRBJ2-7 TRBV7-9 NA TRBD1 CASSTQGASYEQYF TGTGCCAGCAGCACACAGGGGGCCTCCTACGAGCAGTACTTC
TRBJ2-2 TRBV6-5 NA NA CASRGAGRFSGELFF TGTGCCAGCAGAGGTGCAGGGAGGTTCTCCGGGGAGCTGTTTTTT
TRBJ2-1 TRBV11-3 NA TRBD2 CASGPGGWDPKGNEQFF TGTGCCAGCGGGCCGGGGGGATGGGACCCCAAAGGCAATGAGCAGTTCTTC
TRBJ2-2 TRBV6-5 NA TRBD1 CASKMTGGWTGELFF TGTGCCAGCAAAATGACAGGGGGATGGACCGGGGAGCTGTTTTTT
TRBJ2-5 TRBV2 NA NA CASSVQGLGQETQYF TGTGCCAGCAGTGTTCAGGGATTAGGGCAAGAGACCCAGTACTTC
TRBJ2-3 TRBV29-1 NA TRBD2 CSVSGTSGRDTQYF TGCAGCGTCTCCGGGACTAGCGGGAGAGATACGCAGTATTTT
TRBJ2-6 TRBV5-1 once TRBD1 CASSLRPRQNRDRGSGANVLTF TGCGCCAGCAGCTTGAGGCCCCGGCAGAACCGGGACAGGGGTAGTGGGGCCAACGTCCTGACTTTC
TRBJ2-1 TRBV4-1 NA NA CASSLISGTLEQFF TGCGCCAGCAGCCTTATATCCGGGACCTTGGAGCAGTTCTTC
TRBJ1-4 TRBV6-1 NA NA CASSVTYNSLEEKLFF TGTGCCAGCAGTGTCACCTATAACAGCTTGGAGGAAAAACTGTTTTTT
TRBJ2-1 TRBV19 NA NA CASTQANEQFF TGTGCCAGTACTCAGGCTAATGAGCAGTTCTTC
TRBJ2-4 TRBV9 NA NA CASSVGGPLPGKNIQYF TGTGCCAGCAGCGTAGGAGGACCTCTCCCTGGCAAAAACATTCAGTACTTC
TRBJ1-5 TRBV7-9 NA NA CASSLVGGTGKGNQPQHF TGTGCCAGCAGCTTAGTAGGGGGAACAGGGAAGGGCAATCAGCCCCAGCATTTT
TRBJ2-2 TRBV14 NA NA CASSQLRGWTGELFF TGTGCCAGCAGCCAGCTCAGGGGCTGGACCGGGGAGCTGTTTTTT
TRBJ1-2 TRBV4-2 NA TRBD1 CASSPELGTVYGYTF TGTGCCAGCAGCCCCGAACTCGGGACAGTCTATGGCTACACCTTC
TRBJ2-7 TRBV9 NA NA CASSVYRDTAYEQYF TGTGCCAGCAGCGTTTACCGGGACACAGCCTACGAGCAGTACTTC
TRBJ2-7 TRBV9 NA TRBD2 CASTRREVSGEQYF TGTGCCAGCACCCGGCGGGAGGTTTCTGGAGAGCAGTACTTC
TRBJ2-7 TRBV7-6 NA TRBD1 CASSFPGTGLGEQYF TGTGCCAGCAGCTTTCCCGGGACAGGGCTTGGCGAGCAGTACTTC
TRBJ2-5 TRBV19 NA TRBD2 CASSQGLAGGETQYF TGTGCCAGTAGCCAGGGACTAGCGGGTGGGGAGACCCAGTACTTC
TRBJ2-5 TRBV10-3 NA NA CAISVDAETQYF TGTGCCATCAGTGTGGACGCAGAGACCCAGTACTTC
TRBJ1-5 TRBV28 once TRBD1 CASRDRDQPQHF TGTGCCTCCCGGGACAGGGACCAGCCCCAGCATTTT
TRBJ2-1 TRBV5-1 NA NA CASALGGQGLGEQFF TGCGCCAGCGCCTTGGGGGGACAAGGCCTAGGGGAGCAGTTCTTC
TRBJ2-7 TRBV6-5 NA TRBD2 CASSWEGAHYEQYF TGTGCCAGCAGCTGGGAGGGAGCTCACTACGAGCAGTACTTC
TRBJ2-5 TRBV7-6 NA TRBD2 CASSKGTISETQYF TGTGCCAGCAGCAAAGGGACTATCAGTGAGACCCAGTACTTC
TRBJ2-2 TRBV7-3 once NA CASSFGGTGELFF TGTGCCAGCAGCTTTGGGGGAACCGGGGAGCTGTTTTTT
TRBJ2-3 TRBV28 NA TRBD2 CASSLGTSGGSSTDTQYF TGTGCCAGCAGTTTAGGGACTAGCGGGGGGTCGAGCACAGATACGCAGTATTTT
TRBJ2-2 TRBV5-4 NA NA CASSFARVWNTGELFF TGTGCCAGCAGCTTTGCCAGGGTCTGGAACACCGGGGAGCTGTTTTTT
TRBJ1-5 TRBV11-3 NA NA CASSWDIGSNQPQHF TGTGCCAGCAGCTGGGATATCGGGAGCAATCAGCCCCAGCATTTT
TRBJ2-3 TRBV10-1 NA TRBD2 CASSEIGAGGITDTQYF TGCGCCAGCAGTGAGATTGGGGCGGGGGGGATCACAGATACGCAGTATTTT
TRBJ1-3 TRBV9 NA NA CASSVDPGVGHSGNTIYF TGTGCCAGCAGCGTCGATCCAGGGGTCGGACACTCTGGAAACACCATATATTTT
TRBJ1-5 TRBV4-1 NA NA CASSQGDTGQPQHF TGCGCCAGCAGCCAAGGGGACACGGGGCAGCCCCAGCATTTT
TRBJ2-7 TRBV5-1 NA TRBD1 CASSSGQGAYEQYF TGCGCCAGCAGCTCAGGACAGGGGGCTTACGAGCAGTACTTC
TRBJ1-6 TRBV19 NA NA CASRDPGGALHF TGTGCCAGCCGGGACCCTGGGGGAGCCCTCCACTTT
TRBJ1-5 TRBV27 NA NA CASSLRSGFSNQPQHF TGTGCCAGCAGTTTACGGTCAGGATTTAGCAATCAGCCCCAGCATTTT
TRBJ2-1 TRBV20-1 NA NA CSARVGTEQFF TGCAGTGCTAGAGTTGGGACAGAGCAGTTCTTC
TRBJ2-7 TRBV30 NA TRBD2 CAWSLGLAPTYEQYF TGTGCCTGGAGTCTGGGACTAGCGCCCACCTACGAGCAGTACTTC
TRBJ1-2 TRBV7-2 NA TRBD1 CASSWDSRANYGYTF TGTGCCAGCAGCTGGGACAGCCGAGCTAACTATGGCTACACCTTC
TRBJ2-2 TRBV11-2 NA NA CASGSGGTNTGELFF TGTGCCAGCGGCTCTGGGGGGACGAACACCGGGGAGCTGTTTTTT
TRBJ2-7 TRBV1 NA NA CTSSQGLEGREPDEQYF TGCACCAGCAGCCAAGGTCTGGAGGGAAGGGAACCCGACGAGCAGTACTTC
TRBJ2-3 TRBV7-7 NA TRBD2 CASSPGGLGDTQYF TGTGCTAGCTCCCCGGGAGGGCTCGGAGATACGCAGTATTTT
TRBJ2-5 TRBV28 NA TRBD1 CASSSAKQGAQETQYF TGTGCCAGCAGTTCCGCTAAACAGGGGGCTCAAGAGACCCAGTACTTC